This T cell receptor beta chain comes out of a study of T-cell reconstitution after alpha-beta-depleted transplantation in children. This clonotype was picked up one time. The antigen is unknown. Relative to the germline gene, one junction end is altered; a read error may explain this. Findings and caveats of the study: Roughly two months post-transplant, alpha-beta T cells reportedly originated from several hundred graft clones that had expanded. By one year post-transplant, T-cell counts and diversity largely arose from T cells that were newly produced. Some patients owed their high day-60 TCRbeta diversity to surviving recipient T cells and thymic progenitors.

The CDR3 loop spans 14 amino acids. The germline V gene has CDR1 LNHDA and CDR2 SQIVND (reference sequence). Preparation of the TCRbeta library was carried out with unique molecular identifiers. Via MiXCR, TCRdb re-called the PCR reads, giving one row per CDR3 protein. The sample yields 480,000 or so distinct CDR3 sequences, about 11% seen once. This receptor was obtained from a child aged 2 to 10 with inherited bone marrow failure, due to receive a stem cell transplant. This specimen was PBMCs, taken before TCRalphabeta/CD19-depleted stem cell transplant. This chain connects TRBV19 to TRBJ1-1; D is perhaps TRBD1 (6 bases). The CDR3 here is CDSSIRQVDTEAFF. The CDR3 nucleotides read TGTGACAGTAGTATCCGACAGGTGGACACTGAAGCTTTCTTT. Variable domain in full (rest from reference TRBV19 and TRBJ1-1): DGGITQSPKYLFRKEGQNVTLSCEQNLNHDAMYWYRQDPGQGLRLIYYSQIVNDFQKGDIAEGYSVSREKKESFPLTVTSAQKNPTAFYLCDSSIRQVDTEAFFGQGTRLTVV.